Listed below are T cell receptor beta chains from one sample, sequenced in a study of shared clonotypes between healthy human individuals. The data were produced by immunoSEQ multiplex PCR, yet TCRdb's version contains in-frame clones alone and is incomplete. Among over a million clones listed, about 80% were seen once. The sequencing input was memory CD4+ T cells from PBMCs. All receptors derive from a man younger than 30 in good health. Some clones in this sample may be carry-over from other donors' samples. The CDR3 runs from the conserved cysteine through the conserved F or W. The D gene is left open where the match is weak. Clone size is not always given. Where it is, it says once, few, many or a class for expanded clones.

j_call: TRBJ2-5; d_call: TRBD1; clone_size: .; v_call: TRBV7-3; cdr3_aa: CASSSQGQGGETQYF; cdr3_nt: TGTGCCAGCAGCTCTCAAGGACAGGGAGGAGAGACCCAGTACTTC
j_call: TRBJ2-7; d_call: TRBD1; clone_size: .; v_call: TRBV30; cdr3_aa: CAWGDSLYEQYF; cdr3_nt: TGTGCCTGGGGGGACAGCCTATACGAGCAGTACTTC
j_call: TRBJ2-2; d_call: .; clone_size: .; v_call: TRBV7-2; cdr3_aa: CASSLASGRGTAGELFF; cdr3_nt: TGTGCCAGCAGCTTAGCCTCGGGGAGGGGGACTGCCGGGGAGCTGTTTTTT
j_call: TRBJ2-5; d_call: TRBD2; clone_size: .; v_call: TRBV28; cdr3_aa: CASSLSNSGRRRETQYF; cdr3_nt: TGTGCCAGCAGTTTATCGAATAGCGGGAGACGGAGAGAGACCCAGTACTTC
j_call: TRBJ1-2; d_call: .; clone_size: .; v_call: TRBV2; cdr3_aa: CASTINYGYTF; cdr3_nt: TGTGCCAGCACTATCAACTATGGCTACACCTTC
j_call: TRBJ2-7; d_call: TRBD2; clone_size: .; v_call: TRBV7-6; cdr3_aa: CASSQTSESYEQYF; cdr3_nt: TGTGCCAGCAGTCAGACTAGCGAGTCCTACGAGCAGTACTTC
j_call: TRBJ2-1; d_call: TRBD2; clone_size: .; v_call: TRBV9; cdr3_aa: CASSVGLAHTTLSYNEQFF; cdr3_nt: TGTGCCAGCAGCGTAGGACTAGCTCACACAACCCTCTCCTACAATGAGCAGTTCTTC
j_call: TRBJ2-1; d_call: .; clone_size: once; v_call: TRBV7-3; cdr3_aa: CASSLTRASSYNEQFF; cdr3_nt: TGTGCCAGCAGCTTGACTCGGGCCAGCTCCTACAATGAGCAGTTCTTC
j_call: TRBJ2-7; d_call: TRBD2; clone_size: .; v_call: TRBV27; cdr3_aa: CASGRLAREQYF; cdr3_nt: TGTGCCAGCGGTAGACTAGCTCGGGAGCAGTACTTC
j_call: TRBJ2-3; d_call: TRBD2; clone_size: .; v_call: TRBV18; cdr3_aa: CASSPLSTSGSTDTQYF; cdr3_nt: TGTGCCAGCTCACCACTATCTACTAGCGGGAGCACAGATACGCAGTATTTT
j_call: TRBJ2-7; d_call: TRBD2; clone_size: few; v_call: TRBV11-3; cdr3_aa: CASSLGGGAYEQYF; cdr3_nt: TGTGCCAGCAGCTTAGGCGGGGGAGCCTACGAGCAGTACTTC
j_call: TRBJ2-3; d_call: TRBD2; clone_size: .; v_call: TRBV11-3; cdr3_aa: CASSLGSAGGPDTQYF; cdr3_nt: TGTGCCAGCAGCTTAGGGTCAGCGGGAGGGCCAGATACGCAGTATTTT
j_call: TRBJ2-7; d_call: TRBD2; clone_size: once; v_call: TRBV5-1; cdr3_aa: CASSLGGRGPYEQYF; cdr3_nt: TGCGCCAGCAGCTTGGGCGGGAGGGGTCCCTACGAGCAGTACTTC
j_call: TRBJ1-2; d_call: .; clone_size: .; v_call: TRBV27; cdr3_aa: CASTSVGLGNYGYTF; cdr3_nt: TGTGCCAGCACCTCCGTCGGGCTCGGTAACTATGGCTACACCTTC
j_call: TRBJ2-3; d_call: .; clone_size: .; v_call: TRBV5-1; cdr3_aa: CASSLEPGDTQYF; cdr3_nt: TGCGCCAGCAGCTTGGAACCCGGAGATACGCAGTATTTT